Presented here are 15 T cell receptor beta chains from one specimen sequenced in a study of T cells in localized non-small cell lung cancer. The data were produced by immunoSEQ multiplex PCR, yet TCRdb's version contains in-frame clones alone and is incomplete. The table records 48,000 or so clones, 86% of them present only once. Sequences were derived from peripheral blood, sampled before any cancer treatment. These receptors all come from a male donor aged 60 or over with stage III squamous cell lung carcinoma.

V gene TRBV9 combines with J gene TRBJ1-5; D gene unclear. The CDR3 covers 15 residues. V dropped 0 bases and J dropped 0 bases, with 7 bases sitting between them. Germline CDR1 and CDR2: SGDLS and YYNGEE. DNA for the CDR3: TGTGCCAGCAGCGTAGACGGGTATAGCAATCAGCCCCAGCATTTT. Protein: CASSVDGYSNQPQHF.

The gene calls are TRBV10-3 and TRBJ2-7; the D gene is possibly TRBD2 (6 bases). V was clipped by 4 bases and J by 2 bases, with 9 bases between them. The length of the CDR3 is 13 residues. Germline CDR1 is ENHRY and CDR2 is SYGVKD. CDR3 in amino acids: CAISGTGAYEQYF. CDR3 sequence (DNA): TGTGCCATCAGTGGGACGGGGGCCTACGAGCAGTACTTC.

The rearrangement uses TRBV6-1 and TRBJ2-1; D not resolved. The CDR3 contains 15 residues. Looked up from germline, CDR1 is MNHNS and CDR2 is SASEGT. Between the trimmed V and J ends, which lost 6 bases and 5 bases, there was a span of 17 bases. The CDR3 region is CASSHQGLRDNEQFF. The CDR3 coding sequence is TGTGCCAGCAGCCACCAAGGGTTAAGGGACAATGAGCAGTTCTTC.

CDR3 sequence (DNA): TGTGCCAGCAGTAGAACGGGTCGGGGTAGCACAGATACGCAGTATTTT. Its translation: CASSRTGRGSTDTQYF. The chain is built from TRBV11-2 and TRBJ2-3; maybe TRBD2 (5 bases). With 6 bases removed from V and 0 bases from J, the gap between germline ends came to 16 bases. The CDR3 is 16 amino acids. Germline V lookup: CDR1 SGHAT, CDR2 FQNNGV.

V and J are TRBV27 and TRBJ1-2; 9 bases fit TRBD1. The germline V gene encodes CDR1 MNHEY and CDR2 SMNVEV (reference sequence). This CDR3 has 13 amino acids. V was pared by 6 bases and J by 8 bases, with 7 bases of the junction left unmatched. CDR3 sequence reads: CASRIQGAQGYTF. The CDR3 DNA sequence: TGTGCCAGCAGGATACAGGGGGCGCAGGGCTACACCTTC.

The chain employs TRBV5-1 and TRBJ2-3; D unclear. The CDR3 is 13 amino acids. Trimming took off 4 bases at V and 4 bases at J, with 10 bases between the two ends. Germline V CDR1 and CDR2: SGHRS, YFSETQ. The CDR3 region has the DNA TGCGCCAGCAGCCTACGGACCTCAGATACGCAGTATTTT. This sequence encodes CASSLRTSDTQYF.

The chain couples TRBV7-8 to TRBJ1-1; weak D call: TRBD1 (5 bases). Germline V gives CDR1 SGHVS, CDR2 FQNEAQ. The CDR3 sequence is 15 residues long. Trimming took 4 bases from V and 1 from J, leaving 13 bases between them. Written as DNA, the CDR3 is TGTGCCAGCAGCTCCGGACGGGGGAGGAACACTGAAGCTTTCTTT. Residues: CASSSGRGRNTEAFF.

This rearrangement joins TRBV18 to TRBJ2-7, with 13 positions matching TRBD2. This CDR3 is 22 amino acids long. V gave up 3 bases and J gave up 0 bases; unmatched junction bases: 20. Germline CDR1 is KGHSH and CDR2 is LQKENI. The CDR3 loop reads CASSPELSGLAGVGSFSYEQYF. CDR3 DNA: TGTGCCAGCTCACCGGAGCTTTCTGGACTAGCGGGAGTAGGATCATTCTCCTACGAGCAGTACTTC.

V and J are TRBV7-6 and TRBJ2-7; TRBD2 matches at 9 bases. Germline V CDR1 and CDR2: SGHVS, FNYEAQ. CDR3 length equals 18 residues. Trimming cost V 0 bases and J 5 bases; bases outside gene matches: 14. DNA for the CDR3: TGTGCCAGCAGCTTAGCGGGGACAAAGACTAGCGGTTCCCACGAGCAGTACTTC. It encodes CASSLAGTKTSGSHEQYF.

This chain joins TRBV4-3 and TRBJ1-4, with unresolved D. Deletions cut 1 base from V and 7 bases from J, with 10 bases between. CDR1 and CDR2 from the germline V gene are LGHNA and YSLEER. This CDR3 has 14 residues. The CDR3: CASSQGARGEKLFF. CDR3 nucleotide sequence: TGCGCCAGCAGCCAAGGGGCGCGCGGTGAAAAACTGTTTTTT.

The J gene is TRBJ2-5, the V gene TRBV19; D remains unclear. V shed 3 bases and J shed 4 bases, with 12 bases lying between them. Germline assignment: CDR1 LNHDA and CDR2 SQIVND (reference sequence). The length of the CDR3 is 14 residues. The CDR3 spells CASSMSAWAETQYF. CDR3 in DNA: TGTGCCAGTAGTATGAGCGCCTGGGCAGAGACCCAGTACTTC.

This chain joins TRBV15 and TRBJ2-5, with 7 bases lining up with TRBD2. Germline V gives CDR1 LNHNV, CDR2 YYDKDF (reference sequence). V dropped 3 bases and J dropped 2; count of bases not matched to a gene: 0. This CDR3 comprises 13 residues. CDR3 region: CATSRGGQETQYF. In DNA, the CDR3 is TGTGCCACCAGCAGGGGGGGGCAAGAGACCCAGTACTTC.

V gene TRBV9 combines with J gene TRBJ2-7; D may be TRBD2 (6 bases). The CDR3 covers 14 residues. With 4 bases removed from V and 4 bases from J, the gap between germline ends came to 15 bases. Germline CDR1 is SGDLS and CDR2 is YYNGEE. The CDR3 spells CASSPGVRSYEQYF. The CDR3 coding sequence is TGTGCCAGCAGCCCGGGGGTCAGGTCTTACGAGCAGTACTTC.

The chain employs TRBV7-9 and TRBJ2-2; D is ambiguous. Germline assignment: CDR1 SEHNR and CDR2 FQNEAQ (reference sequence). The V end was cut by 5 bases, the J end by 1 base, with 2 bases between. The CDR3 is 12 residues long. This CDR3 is CASSLNTGELFF. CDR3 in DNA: TGTGCCAGCAGCCTGAACACCGGGGAGCTGTTTTTT.

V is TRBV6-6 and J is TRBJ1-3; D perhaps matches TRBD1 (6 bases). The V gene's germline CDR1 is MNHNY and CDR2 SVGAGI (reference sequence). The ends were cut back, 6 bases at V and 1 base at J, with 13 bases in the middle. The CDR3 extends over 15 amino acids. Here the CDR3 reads CASRAPGVSGNTIYF. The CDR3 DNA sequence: TGTGCCAGCAGGGCACCAGGGGTTTCTGGAAACACCATATATTTT.